One T cell receptor (beta chain) is described in this entry. What antigen it recognizes has not been identified. Per-base quality was not reported, and no clone a single base away is much larger than it. V loses 1 base of germline sequence and J loses 8 bases, and the interval between the two ends is 15 bases. The CDR3 measures 15 amino acids from cysteine to phenylalanine. Solely the CDR3 DNA is kept, with 45 bases framed from the first base. The germline V gene (reference sequence) provides CDR1 LNHNV and CDR2 YYDKDF. The sample's treatment or condition label is to be understood as: live attenuated yellow fever vaccine strain. At each blood-draw timepoint, two biological replicates of bulk PBMCs were obtained. A standard Ficoll-Paque protocol was used to isolate PBMCs from peripheral blood. TriZol was used to extract RNA from bulk PBMCs, CD4 and CD8 fractions, and dextramer-positive and dextramer-negative fractions.

This sample is drawn from a study of T cells after yellow fever vaccination (dated by TCRdb to between 2018 and 2021). Some background on the complete study: The SMART-Seq v4 Ultra Low Input RNA kit was used to prepare libraries from fractions with low cell numbers. Bulk TCR alpha and beta repertoires were sequenced longitudinally to track T-cell clones before and after primary and booster YFV17D yellow fever vaccination. Two healthy male donors, one aged 18 to 30 and one aged 30 to 39 years, were included in the cohort. Blood was drawn at multiple timepoints before and after primary and secondary immunization, with bulk PBMC replicates and cell subsets isolated. The research as a whole found: Compared with the primary T-cell response, the secondary T-cell response was weaker but faster, peaking on day 5 rather than day 15. A small fraction of clonotypes appeared in both the CD4 and CD8 compartments, likely as a result of convergent recombination. Because only a couple of donors were included in the study, the extent to which the findings can be generalized is limited. Because abundant contaminating clonotypes from the bulk population could be contained in FACS-sorted repertoires, computational filtering was required. After the booster, most of the clones that had expanded following primary vaccination were detected again (96% of CD4 and 85% to 90% of CD8), which suggests that memory was broadly maintained.

TCR cDNA was synthesized by 5'RACE template switching, through which a universal primer site and unique molecular identifiers were introduced. cDNA synthesis was primed from both the TCR alpha and TCR beta constant segments. Library amplification used two PCR steps, and the second PCR step added sample barcodes and sequencing adapters. Sequencing of libraries was performed on Illumina HiSeq 2500 (2x100 bp) or NovaSeq (2x150 bp). Processing in the source paper ran as follows. MIGEC handled demultiplexing of reads and collapsing into UMI consensus sequences, while MiXCR performed V(D)J alignment. Clonotypes responding to the vaccine were identified with edgeR on replicate PBMC samples, with the criteria of FDR below 0.01 and a log2 fold change above 5 up to day 15. Each bulk clonotype was labeled CD4 or CD8 based on which sequenced repertoire, CD4 or CD8, contained the clonotype at higher abundance. TCRdb ran its own pipeline on the public reads, namely fastp trimming at Q25 and MiXCR clone calling, and kept in-frame beta chains. Rows are unified per CDR3 protein, each entry keeping the most common DNA and genes. The V and J calls were not made by the authors but by TCRdb's processing. The sample table shows about 300,000 distinct CDR3 sequences, and 6.8% are seen once. About 18% of the sample belongs to the ten largest clones.

The clonotype was recovered from a man aged 18 to 30 who received the YFV17D yellow fever vaccine. The chain is assembled from TRBV15 and TRBJ2-4; TRBD1 might be the D gene, on 6 matching bases. Material: PBMCs, obtained 45 days after the first yellow fever vaccination. This receptor has the CDR3 CATSRGAGESDIQYF. The DNA sequence is as follows: TGTGCCACCAGCAGAGGGGCAGGGGAGTCCGACATTCAGTACTTC.